The subject of this entry is one T cell receptor (beta chain). These data belong to a study of T-cell reconstitution after alpha-beta-depleted transplantation in children. Unique molecular identifiers were used to barcode this TCRbeta library. TCRdb independently ran MiXCR on the PCR reads; one entry per CDR3 protein. Of almost 500,000 distinct CDR3 sequences in the sample, approximately 12% were seen once. Unmatched junction bases numbered 5, after V lost 5 bases and J lost 2 bases. The CDR3 has 14 residues. This TCR derives from a human donor who donated a stem cell graft to a child with combined immunodeficiency. V gene TRBV12-3 or TRBV12-4 combines with J gene TRBJ2-7; 8 bases are a match to TRBD1. The specimen comprised PBMCs from the stem cell graft donor, sampled from the stem cell graft. The CDR3 spells CASSRTGLAYEQYF. In nucleotides, the CDR3 is TGTGCCAGCAGTCGGACAGGGCTTGCCTACGAGCAGTACTTC.